The rows below give T cell receptor beta chains drawn from one sample of a study of blood T cell repertoires in COVID-19. Sequenced by immunoSEQ multiplex PCR; TCRdb stores in-frame clones only, minus some. This table has some 170,000 clones, 84% appearing once. Sequencing was carried out using peripheral blood. The receptors derive from a woman of 80 years or more with acute or convalescent COVID-19. CDR3s include the opening cysteine and the closing phenylalanine or tryptophan. The D gene is left open where the match is weak. Clone size is stated in some rows and not others, as once, few, many or a class when expanded.

13	-	-	TRBV29-1	TRBJ2-3	CSGRGPSTDTQYF	TGCAGCGGGAGGGGACCTAGCACAGATACGCAGTATTTT
14	-	-	TRBV19	TRBJ1-2	CASSTVGVGYGYTF	TGTGCCAGTAGTACCGTCGGGGTAGGCTATGGCTACACCTTC
16	-	-	TRBV19	TRBJ2-2	CASSIGGNSYAGELFF	TGTGCCAGTAGTATAGGAGGGAACAGTTACGCCGGGGAGCTGTTTTTT
14	TRBD2	-	TRBV5-4	TRBJ2-1	CASSYIAGMNEQFF	TGTGCCAGCAGCTATATAGCGGGAATGAATGAGCAGTTCTTC
15	TRBD2	once	TRBV6-4	TRBJ2-3	CASSVVAGAGDTQYF	TGTGCCAGCAGTGTGGTGGCGGGAGCGGGGGATACGCAGTATTTT
16	TRBD2	once	TRBV3-1/TRBV3-2	TRBJ2-1	CASSHARSRLAGEQFF	TGTGCCAGCAGCCATGCCCGATCGAGACTAGCGGGTGAGCAGTTCTTC
11	-	-	TRBV27	TRBJ1-2	CASSWGDGYTF	TGTGCCAGCAGTTGGGGGGATGGCTACACCTTC
14	-	-	TRBV2	TRBJ2-7	CASSPTGPPYEQYF	TGTGCCAGCAGTCCCACAGGGCCCCCCTACGAGCAGTACTTC
15	-	-	TRBV24-1	TRBJ1-1	CATSESGGTGTEAFF	TGTGCCACCAGTGAATCGGGGGGGACGGGCACTGAAGCTTTCTTT
12	-	-	TRBV27	TRBJ2-5	CASRLQEETQYF	TGTGCCAGCAGACTCCAGGAAGAGACCCAGTACTTC
15	TRBD2	-	TRBV9	TRBJ2-5	CASSEGTSGRETQYF	TGTGCCAGCAGCGAGGGGACTAGCGGGAGAGAGACCCAGTACTTC
13	TRBD1	-	TRBV6-6	TRBJ1-2	CASSQQGNYGYTF	TGTGCCAGCAGCCAACAGGGGAACTATGGCTACACCTTC
14	TRBD2	-	TRBV6-2/TRBV6-3	TRBJ2-1	CASSPGLAGGEQFF	TGTGCCAGCAGTCCCGGACTAGCGGGGGGTGAGCAGTTCTTC
13	-	few	TRBV12-5	TRBJ1-2	CASGSWKADGYTF	TGTGCTAGTGGTTCTTGGAAGGCGGATGGCTACACCTTC
16	TRBD2	-	TRBV10-2	TRBJ2-7	CASSRSPTSGRYEQYF	TGCGCCAGCAGTCGATCACCGACTAGCGGGCGCTACGAGCAGTACTTC
20	TRBD2	-	TRBV5-4	TRBJ2-1	CASSWPAGTSGKNSYNEQFF	TGTGCCAGCAGCTGGCCCGCCGGGACTAGCGGGAAAAACTCCTACAATGAGCAGTTCTTC
17	TRBD2	-	TRBV28	TRBJ2-3	CASSLKLSGRATDTQYF	TGTGCCAGCAGTCTCAAACTTAGCGGGAGGGCCACAGATACGCAGTATTTT
13	TRBD1	-	TRBV5-1	TRBJ2-2	CASSRDRGGELFF	TGCGCCAGCAGCAGGGACAGGGGCGGGGAGCTGTTTTTT
14	-	-	TRBV19	TRBJ1-1	CASTQGSGNTEAFF	TGTGCCAGTACCCAGGGATCGGGGAACACTGAAGCTTTCTTT
15	-	once	TRBV5-5	TRBJ1-6	CASSLVSGGGSPLHF	TGTGCCAGCAGCTTGGTTTCGGGTGGAGGTTCACCCCTCCACTTT
15	TRBD1	-	TRBV10-3	TRBJ2-7	CAIKPGTGGSYEQYF	TGTGCCATCAAACCCGGGACAGGGGGCTCGTACGAGCAGTACTTC
17	TRBD2	-	TRBV5-1	TRBJ2-1	CASSLGSSGGSYNEQFF	TGCGCCAGCAGCTTGGGGAGCTCCGGCGGGAGTTACAATGAGCAGTTCTTC
15	TRBD2	-	TRBV6-5	TRBJ2-3	CASRESGGGTDTQYF	TGTGCCAGCAGGGAGAGCGGGGGCGGAACAGATACGCAGTATTTT
15	TRBD1	-	TRBV19	TRBJ1-2	CASSITLDRFYGYTF	TGTGCCAGTAGTATTACGTTGGACAGGTTCTATGGCTACACCTTC
13	TRBD2	-	TRBV15	TRBJ2-1	CATSRDAGGEQFF	TGTGCCACCAGCAGAGATGCGGGAGGGGAGCAGTTCTTC
14	-	-	TRBV3-1/TRBV3-2	TRBJ1-1	CASSQRQWDTEAFF	TGTGCCAGCAGCCAACGACAATGGGACACTGAAGCTTTCTTT
15	-	-	TRBV5-1	TRBJ2-1	CASSPTVGAYNEQFF	TGCGCCAGCAGCCCCACCGTAGGGGCATACAATGAGCAGTTCTTC
13	TRBD1	-	TRBV28	TRBJ1-2	CASSSGQDYGYTF	TGTGCCAGCAGTTCCGGACAGGATTATGGCTACACCTTC
15	TRBD1	-	TRBV5-1	TRBJ2-7	CASSTWTGSPNEQYF	TGCGCCAGCAGCACCTGGACAGGGAGCCCAAACGAGCAGTACTTC
11	-	many	TRBV3-1/TRBV3-2	TRBJ1-1	CASSQSGEAFF	TGTGCCAGCAGCCAATCAGGGGAAGCTTTCTTT
16	TRBD2	once	TRBV11-2	TRBJ2-1	CASSLGLASTYNEQFF	TGTGCCAGCAGCTTAGGACTAGCGTCTACCTACAATGAGCAGTTCTTC
13	-	-	TRBV6-1	TRBJ1-5	CASSEHSNQPQHF	TGTGCCAGCAGTGAACATAGCAATCAGCCCCAGCATTTT
13	TRBD1	-	TRBV30	TRBJ1-2	CASPQQGNYGYTF	TGTGCCTCGCCGCAACAGGGGAACTATGGCTACACCTTC
15	TRBD1	-	TRBV19	TRBJ1-1	CASSSGDRGRTEAFF	TGTGCCAGTAGTTCGGGGGACAGGGGTAGGACTGAAGCTTTCTTT
16	-	-	TRBV5-1	TRBJ1-6	CASSRTTWSSNSPLHF	TGCGCCAGCAGCCGCACGACGTGGTCTAGTAATTCACCCCTCCACTTT
16	-	many	TRBV6-1	TRBJ2-5	CASSEEGQGMRKTQYF	TGTGCCAGCAGTGAAGAGGGCCAGGGAATGAGAAAGACCCAGTACTTC
15	TRBD2	-	TRBV3-1/TRBV3-2	TRBJ2-7	CASSHLAGSAYEQYF	TGTGCCAGCAGCCACCTAGCGGGATCGGCCTACGAGCAGTACTTC
15	TRBD2	-	TRBV6-5	TRBJ2-3	CASRRLAGGIDTQYF	TGTGCCAGCAGGCGACTAGCGGGGGGGATAGATACGCAGTATTTT
17	TRBD1	once	TRBV5-1	TRBJ2-7	CASSLIPRTGGEYEQYF	TGCGCCAGCAGCTTGATCCCAAGGACAGGGGGCGAGTACGAGCAGTACTTC
14	-	-	TRBV5-5	TRBJ1-2	CASSRNQGNYGYTF	TGTGCCAGCAGCCGCAATCAGGGAAACTATGGCTACACCTTC
18	-	-	TRBV6-2/TRBV6-3	TRBJ2-3	CASSYVSSLADYTDTQYF	TGTGCCAGCAGTTATGTGTCGTCGCTAGCAGATTACACAGATACGCAGTATTTT
14	TRBD1	-	TRBV7-3	TRBJ2-2	CASSPTGGGGELFF	TGTGCCAGCAGCCCGACAGGGGGCGGCGGGGAGCTGTTTTTT
12	-	-	TRBV5-4	TRBJ2-1	CASSGAVYEQFF	TGTGCCAGCAGTGGGGCCGTGTATGAGCAGTTCTTC
18	TRBD1	-	TRBV3-1/TRBV3-2	TRBJ2-2	CASSRRIGQGSNTGELFF	TGTGCCAGCAGCCGCAGAATAGGACAGGGGTCGAACACCGGGGAGCTGTTTTTT
10	-	-	TRBV2	TRBJ2-4	CASSDLIQYF	TGTGCCAGCAGTGATTTAATTCAGTACTTC
14	-	few	TRBV9	TRBJ2-1	CASSGDFSYNEQFF	TGTGCCAGCAGCGGGGACTTCTCCTACAATGAGCAGTTCTTC
15	TRBD1	-	TRBV6-1	TRBJ1-2	CASSEGVRGWYGYTF	TGTGCCAGCAGTGAAGGCGTCAGGGGGTGGTATGGCTACACCTTC
17	-	-	TRBV9	TRBJ1-6	CASSGGDRSSYNSPLHF	TGTGCCAGCAGCGGCGGGGACCGGAGCTCCTATAATTCACCCCTCCACTTT